This TCR beta chain was retrieved from a study of blood T cell repertoires in COVID-19. The overall study: There were acute and convalescent COVID-19 samples, and they came from the United States, Italy and Spain. The cDNA or gDNA used as material had been derived from T cells, B-cell-depleted T cells, or PBMCs.

CDR1 and CDR2 from the germline V gene are MDHEN and SYDVKM. The V gene lost 2 bases and the J gene lost 2 bases, with 9 bases spanning the gap. The CDR3 extends over 14 amino acids. Authors' data handling: Amplified reference gene primers provided the basis for estimating nucleated cell counts. Profiling relied on immunoSEQ multiplex PCR, and the TCRdb table lists in-frame clones only, not all of them. V and J calls and clone size are copied from that table; D and trimming were computed from the DNA. The sample yields 300,000 to 450,000 clones, about 85% seen once. This clonotype was sampled from a woman under 30 with acute or convalescent COVID-19. V gene TRBV28 combines with J gene TRBJ1-1; D is undetermined. What was sequenced was peripheral blood. CDR3 residues: CASSLIDTNTEAFF. In DNA form, the CDR3 reads TGTGCCAGCAGTTTAATCGACACCAACACTGAAGCTTTCTTT.